Listed here are 5 T cell receptor beta chains from one sample, sequenced in a study of T cells in Graves' hyperthyroidism and ophthalmopathy. RNA transcripts provided the source from which TCR beta CDR3 regions were amplified. The HTBI primer set drove a first-round RT-PCR of the TCR CDR3. From the multiplex PCR reads, TCRdb called clonotypes with MiXCR, one entry per CDR3 protein. The profile covers 450,000 to 600,000 distinct CDR3 sequences, with around 13% appearing a single time and approximately 13% taken by the ten largest. What was sequenced was blood. The receptors were sampled from a woman in her thirties or forties with Graves' hyperthyroidism.

A word on this clonotype: Being one base from a much bigger clone, this may be a read error. The rearrangement uses TRBV10-3 and TRBJ2-3; 9 bases agree with TRBD2. This CDR3 spans 16 amino acids. J was trimmed by 1 base and V by 5 bases; bases with no gene match: 7. Germline values: CDR1 ENHRY, CDR2 SYGVKD. DNA for the CDR3: TGTGCCATCAGTCCGGCGACTAGCGGTCGCACAGATACGCAGTATTTT. Translation: CAISPATSGRTDTQYF.

This clonotype was picked up many times. The rearrangement links TRBV28 to TRBJ1-5; D may be TRBD1 (5 bases). V lost 3 bases and J 5 bases, leaving 14 bases between the germline ends. This CDR3 comprises 15 residues. Germline CDR1 reads MDHEN; CDR2 reads SYDVKM. The chain's CDR3 is CASSFNGRGDQPQHF. The CDR3 nucleotides read TGTGCCAGCAGTTTCAACGGGAGAGGGGATCAGCCCCAGCATTTT.

This clonotype was detected a few times. The chain couples TRBV20-1 to TRBJ1-6; D remains ambiguous. V was clipped by 5 bases and J by 7 bases, with 18 bases between them. The CDR3 loop spans 15 amino acids. Germline assignment: CDR1 DFQATT and CDR2 SNEGSKA (reference sequence). CDR3 amino acids: CSAFEGGVGNSPLHF. For the CDR3, the DNA is TGCAGTGCTTTCGAGGGTGGCGTTGGGAATTCACCCCTCCACTTT.

This clonotype was recorded many times. This chain uses TRBV3-1 with TRBJ1-6; D call uncertain. Germline V gene sequence: CDR1 LGHDT, CDR2 YNNKEL (reference sequence). V lost 4 bases, J lost 7 bases, and 11 bases lay in between. The CDR3 contains 14 residues. The CDR3 nucleotides read TGTGCCAGCAGCCCTAAAGACGGCAATTCACCCCTCCACTTT. Residues: CASSPKDGNSPLHF.

This clonotype was found many times. The chain links TRBV20-1 to TRBJ2-5; the match to TRBD2 covers 12 bases. This CDR3 region has 14 residues. Germline trimming cut 6 bases from V and 5 bases from J; bases unmatched to any gene: 7. CDR1 is DFQATT and CDR2 is SNEGSKA in the germline V gene (reference sequence). CDR3 loop: CSAMTSGRGETQYF. CDR3 bases: TGCAGTGCGATGACTAGCGGGAGAGGGGAGACCCAGTACTTC.